This T cell receptor (beta chain) originates from a study of T cells in Graves' hyperthyroidism and ophthalmopathy. Study-level findings and limits: The model made its ophthalmopathy prediction, and onset followed a median about 5.9 months later. Most thyroid-expanded clonotypes above 0.001 were also found in blood.

RNA transcripts were the template for amplifying TCR beta CDR3 regions. Researchers ran a first-round RT-PCR on the TCR CDR3 using the HTBI primer set. Each CDR3 protein is one row after TCRdb ran MiXCR on the multiplex PCR reads. The repertoire holds fewer than 110,000 distinct CDR3 sequences, with approximately 48% as singletons. This clonotype has a count of ten or more. The target antigen is unknown. CDR1 and CDR2 (germline): MNHEY, SVGEGT. The CDR3 sequence is 14 residues long. J lost 1 base, V lost 8 bases, and 5 bases had no gene match. Sequencing input: blood. The clonotype was recovered from a man in his forties with Graves' hyperthyroidism. The chain is built from TRBV6-2 or TRBV6-3 and TRBJ2-7, with 10 positions matching TRBD2. CDR3 coding DNA: TGTGCCAGCTTCAGCGGGAGGGCTTCCTACGAGCAGTACTTC. Encoded protein: CASFSGRASYEQYF.